Presented here are 17 T cell receptor beta chains from one specimen sequenced in a study of control samples from healthy donors and cancer patients. TCRdb's copy holds only in-frame clones and misses some; the assay was immunoSEQ multiplex PCR. The sample has roughly 130,000 clones; 80% to 95% are singletons. The sample consisted of blood. These receptors were obtained from a man aged 18 to 30 in good health.

V is TRBV4-3 and J is TRBJ2-1, with D perhaps TRBD2 (5 bases). The CDR3 runs to 17 residues. Deletions cut 0 bases from V and 1 base from J, with 13 bases between. Per germline, CDR1 LGHNA and CDR2 YSLEER. As DNA, the CDR3 is TGCGCCAGCAGCCAAGAAGTGGGAGTTGGGTCCTACAATGAGCAGTTCTTC. Its protein is CASSQEVGVGSYNEQFF.

The chain couples TRBV27 to TRBJ2-1; TRBD1 agrees at 9 bases. The CDR3 totals 15 residues. CDR1 and CDR2 (germline): MNHEY, SMNVEV (reference sequence). V lost 4 bases, J lost 9 bases, and 10 bases stayed unmatched. The CDR3 DNA is TGTGCCAGCAGTTGGGTTCCGGGACAGGGAATTGAGCAGTTCTTC. Translated: CASSWVPGQGIEQFF.

The chain uses TRBV2 and TRBJ1-1; weak D call: TRBD1 (6 bases). Trimming took 3 bases from V and 1 from J, leaving 18 bases between them. This CDR3 is 17 amino acids long. Germline V gene data show CDR1 as SNHLY and CDR2 as FYNNEI. The CDR3 protein is CASSEMGGHMGNTEAFF. The CDR3 region has the DNA TGTGCCAGCAGTGAGATGGGGGGGCATATGGGGAACACTGAAGCTTTCTTT.

V and J are TRBV18 and TRBJ1-4; unclear D gene. This CDR3 spans 16 amino acids. V was pared by 5 bases and J by 0 bases, with 13 bases between. Germline V CDR1 and CDR2: KGHSH, LQKENI. The CDR3 here is CASSSPDPATNEKLFF. The CDR3 DNA reads TGTGCCAGCTCAAGTCCAGACCCTGCAACTAATGAAAAACTGTTTTTT.

The chain carries TRBV6-5 and TRBJ1-2; D gene uncertain. Germline CDR1 reads MNHEY; CDR2 reads SVGAGI. Trimming cost V 10 bases and J 14 bases, with 20 bases left between them. The length of the CDR3 is 11 residues. CDR3 residues: CATLHPGQGTF. The CDR3, as DNA: TGTGCCACACTCCACCCGGGTCAAGGTACCTTC.

The chain combines TRBV5-6 with TRBJ2-1; D tentatively fits TRBD1 or TRBD2 (5 bases each). V was shortened by 1 base and J by 9 bases, with 8 bases between the two germline ends. From germline, CDR1 is SGHDT and CDR2 YYEEEE. The CDR3 extends over 12 amino acids. The CDR3 bases are TGTGCCAGCAGCTTGAGTGGGGGTGAGCAGTTCTTC. Translated, it gives CASSLSGGEQFF.

The chain employs TRBV2 and TRBJ1-5, with 12 positions matching TRBD1. Trimming cost V 4 bases and J 6 bases; bases outside gene matches: 7. Germline V gene lookup returns CDR1 SNHLY and CDR2 FYNNEI. The CDR3 has 16 amino acids. The CDR3 protein is CASSAGGTGGTQPQHF. CDR3 nucleotides: TGTGCCAGCAGTGCCGGAGGGACAGGGGGCACTCAGCCCCAGCATTTT.

The gene calls are TRBV9 and TRBJ2-7, with D perhaps matching TRBD1 (5 bases). The germline V and J ends were trimmed by 4 bases and 3 bases, with 8 bases remaining between them. Germline CDR1 reads SGDLS; CDR2 reads YYNGEE. The CDR3 has 12 residues. The CDR3 region is CASSPDSYEQYF. DNA of the CDR3: TGTGCCAGCAGCCCCGACAGCTACGAGCAGTACTTC.

V and J are TRBV12-3 or TRBV12-4 and TRBJ2-3; no clear D gene. The CDR3 covers 13 residues. Trimming shortened V by 0 bases and J by 4 bases, and 5 bases separated the two germline ends. CDR3 region: CASSLAFPDTQYF. CDR3 bases: TGTGCCAGCAGTTTAGCGTTCCCAGATACGCAGTATTTT.

This chain joins TRBV30 and TRBJ1-1; D perhaps matches TRBD1 (6 bases). Germline V lookup: CDR1 GTSNPN, CDR2 SVGIG (reference sequence). The CDR3 length is 14 residues. V lost 0 bases and J 1 base, leaving 9 bases between the germline ends. The chain's CDR3 is CAWSVGHPNTEAFF. The CDR3 region has the DNA TGTGCCTGGAGTGTGGGACATCCGAACACTGAAGCTTTCTTT.

The CDR3 protein is CARSLTSGVNRGQYF. CDR3 bases: TGTGCCAGAAGCTTGACTAGCGGGGTTAATCGGGGGCAGTACTTC. J is TRBJ2-7 and V is TRBV5-3; 10 positions match TRBD2. TRBV5-3 is labeled an ORF, and its function is uncertain. This CDR3 is built from 15 residues. J gave up 9 bases and V 1 base, and 10 bases lay outside the gene matches.

This chain links TRBV6-1 with TRBJ2-2; D may match TRBD1 or TRBD2 (5 bases each). V dropped 1 base and J dropped 5 bases, with 14 bases sitting between them. The CDR3 runs 16 residues. CDR1 and CDR2 from the germline V gene are MNHNS and SASEGT. The chain's CDR3 is CASSEGGARVTGELFF. CDR3 nucleotide sequence: TGTGCCAGCAGTGAAGGAGGGGCCAGGGTAACCGGGGAGCTGTTTTTT.

This chain uses TRBV9 with TRBJ2-3, with 11 bases fitting TRBD2. CDR3 size: 19 residues. The ends lost 0 bases at V and 2 bases at J; junction bases unmatched: 11. The germline V gene has CDR1 SGDLS and CDR2 YYNGEE. The CDR3 nucleotides read TGTGCCAGCAGCGTAGTAGGGACTAGCGGCGGTTATGACACAGATACGCAGTATTTT. Its translation: CASSVVGTSGGYDTDTQYF.

Worth noting for this clone: Additional DNA sequences in this sample encode the identical CDR3. This chain connects TRBV6-5 to TRBJ1-1; D is perhaps TRBD1 (5 bases). V was shortened by 5 bases and J by 1 base, with 11 bases between the two germline ends. In germline, CDR1 is MNHEY, CDR2 SVGAGI. The CDR3 extends over 14 amino acids. CDR3 sequence reads: CASSRGIGNTEAFF. The CDR3 DNA sequence: TGTGCCAGCAGTCGGGGGATAGGGAACACTGAAGCTTTCTTT.

The chain has TRBV9 and TRBJ1-1; TRBD1 agrees at 9 bases. Germline CDR1 is SGDLS and CDR2 is YYNGEE. J gave up 3 bases and V 4 bases, and 7 bases lay outside the gene matches. The CDR3 contains 15 residues. CDR3 sequence reads: CASSPRDRVHTEAFF. The DNA for the CDR3 is TGTGCCAGCAGCCCCAGGGACAGGGTACACACTGAAGCTTTCTTT.

This clone has just one count. The CDR3 DNA reads TGTGCCAGCAGTTCTCAGGGAGATCAGCCCCAGCATTTT. Translated, it gives CASSSQGDQPQHF. The V and J genes are TRBV28 and TRBJ1-5; tentative D call: TRBD1 (5 bases). Germline CDR1 reads MDHEN; CDR2 reads SYDVKM. The V end was cut by 4 bases, the J end by 5 bases, with 9 bases between. This CDR3 comprises 13 residues.

V usage is TRBV4-3 and J usage is TRBJ2-3; 9 bases fit TRBD1. J gave up 4 bases and V 1 base, and 6 bases lay outside the gene matches. CDR3 size: 16 residues. CDR1 is LGHNA, CDR2 YSLEER, per germline. The CDR3 nucleotides read TGCGCCAGCAGCCAAGCCCCGGGACAGGGATCAGATACGCAGTATTTT. This encodes CASSQAPGQGSDTQYF.